Each of the 11 T cell receptor beta chains below was sequenced from the same sample in a study of T cell repertoires in cytomegalovirus infection. One entry per CDR3 protein results from TCRdb running MiXCR on the reads. Among more than 400,000 distinct CDR3 sequences listed, around 27% were seen once. Sequencing input: PBMCs. The receptor set was obtained from a human donor in good health (CMV status not recorded). Some clones in this sample may be carry-over from other donors' samples.

This clonotype occurred many times. CDR3 protein: CASSRLAGGVETQYF. CDR3 nucleotides: TGTGCCAGCAGCCGACTAGCGGGAGGAGTCGAGACCCAGTACTTC. This chain connects TRBV7-2 to TRBJ2-5; TRBD2 matches at 13 bases. The V gene's germline CDR1 is SGHTA and CDR2 FQGNSA. The CDR3 length is 15 residues. V was pared by 5 bases and J by 5 bases, with 5 bases of the junction left unmatched.

The chain recombines TRBV28 with TRBJ2-1; TRBD2 aligns across 8 bases. CDR1 and CDR2 from the germline V gene are MDHEN and SYDVKM. This CDR3 spans 15 amino acids. Trimming cost V 7 bases and J 4 bases; bases outside gene matches: 9. Here the CDR3 DNA reads TGTGCCAGCAAGTTTGCTAGCGGGCTTTACAATGAGCAGTTCTTC. Its protein is CASKFASGLYNEQFF.

This clonotype has ten or more counts. The CDR3 region has the DNA TGTGCCAGCAGCTTAGGGGGGGAGGGCCTCCCCTACAATGAGCAGTTCTTC. It specifies CASSLGGEGLPYNEQFF. The rearrangement links TRBV7-2 to TRBJ2-1, with 7 bases lining up with TRBD2. The germline gives CDR1 SGHTA, CDR2 FQGNSA. V was clipped by 1 base and J by 2 bases; unmatched bases: 8. The CDR3 consists of 17 residues.

This chain connects TRBV7-6 to TRBJ1-5; no reliable D call. This CDR3 region has 16 residues. The germline V gene has CDR1 SGHVS and CDR2 FNYEAQ. V was shortened by 1 base and J by 4 bases, with 14 bases between the two germline ends. CDR3 bases: TGTGCCAGCAGCTTAGGGGCAGAGGGAAGTAATCAGCCCCAGCATTTT. Translating gives CASSLGAEGSNQPQHF.

In this sample, this clonotype turned up many times. The V gene is TRBV7-6, the J gene TRBJ1-1; D is possibly TRBD1 (6 bases). V was shortened by 1 base and J by 1 base, with 16 bases between the two germline ends. The length of the CDR3 is 17 residues. Germline CDR1 SGHVS, CDR2 FNYEAQ. The DNA of the CDR3 is TGTGCCAGCAGCTTAGGGGGAGCCGTGACAGGGAACACTGAAGCTTTCTTT. Translation gives CASSLGGAVTGNTEAFF. The variable domain in full, with the rest retrieved from reference TRBV7-6 and TRBJ1-1, is GAGVSQSPRYKVTKRGQDVALRCDPISGHVSLYWYRQALGQGPEFLTYFNYEAQQDKSGLPNDRFSAERPEGSISTLTIQRTEQRDSAMYRCASSLGGAVTGNTEAFFGQGTRLTVV.

The rearrangement links TRBV15 to TRBJ1-5, with 10 bases fitting TRBD1. In germline, CDR1 is LNHNV, CDR2 YYDKDF (reference sequence). V lost 3 bases and J lost 3; bases outside the gene matches: 5. The CDR3 runs to 16 residues. The CDR3 bases are TGTGCCACCAGCAGCCTGGACAGGGGGGACAATCAGCCCCAGCATTTT. Its protein product is CATSSLDRGDNQPQHF.

The sample holds many counts of this clonotype. V and J are TRBV7-2 and TRBJ1-1; D gene uncertain. Germline-derived CDR1 and CDR2 are SGHTA and FQGNSA. Trimming removed 1 base at V and 4 bases at J, with 13 bases between. The CDR3 runs 15 residues. In DNA form, the CDR3 reads TGTGCCAGCAGCTTAGTATCGGGGTTGAGCACTGAAGCTTTCTTT. Protein sequence: CASSLVSGLSTEAFF. Full variable domain (rest looked up from reference TRBV7-2 and TRBJ1-1): GAGVSQSPSNKVTEKGKDVELRCDPISGHTALYWYRQSLGQGLEFLIYFQGNSAPDKSGLPSDRFSAERTGGSVSTLTIQRTQQEDSAVYLCASSLVSGLSTEAFFGQGTRLTVV.

The rearrangement links TRBV6-6 to TRBJ2-7, with D perhaps matching TRBD2 (5 bases). CDR1 is MNHNY, CDR2 SVGAGI, per germline (reference sequence). The CDR3 covers 16 residues. The V end lost 7 bases, the J end lost 0 bases, and 19 bases lay between the germline ends. Here the CDR3 DNA reads TGTGCCAGCACTGGATTAGTTATAGCGAACTCCTACGAGCAGTACTTC. It translates to CASTGLVIANSYEQYF.

As DNA, the CDR3 is TGTGCCAGCAGCAACCCCACTGAAGCTTTCTTT. Amino acids: CASSNPTEAFF. The chain uses TRBV28 and TRBJ1-1; D unclear. CDR1 and CDR2 (germline): MDHEN, SYDVKM. The V gene lost 6 bases and the J gene lost 4 bases, with 6 bases spanning the gap. The CDR3 sequence is 11 residues long.

Comments on this clonotype: A read error may produce the germline difference seen at one junction end. The chain uses TRBV7-2 and TRBJ1-2; no clear D. The length of the CDR3 is 15 residues. Germline V gives CDR1 SGHTA, CDR2 FQGNSA. CDR3 sequence (DNA): TGTGCCAGCAGCTTTAATAGCCAACAAAACTCTGGCTACACCTTC. Its translation: CASSFNSQQNSGYTF.

The V and J genes are TRBV6-1 and TRBJ2-1; tentative D call: TRBD1 (5 bases). Trimming cost V 4 bases and J 9 bases, with 19 bases left between them. This CDR3 is 15 amino acids long. Germline assignment: CDR1 MNHNS and CDR2 SASEGT. In DNA form, the CDR3 reads TGTGCCAGCAGTGGCCAGGGTTCCGTCGTCAGTGAGCAGTTCTTC. Its protein is CASSGQGSVVSEQFF.